The 26 T cell receptor beta chains below were found in one sample sequenced in a study of cytomegalovirus exposure and HLA in healthy donors (dated by TCRdb to about 2017). The method behind the library was the immunoSEQ multiplex PCR assay. A mixture of 60 forward primers for TCR Vbeta segments and 13 reverse primers for TCR Jbeta segments was used in the multiplex PCR. As stored in TCRdb, this immuneACCESS dataset retains in-frame rearrangements with V and J assigned. A fraction of the clones does not appear; measured against another copy, unresolved V genes explain less than half of the discrepancy, and the remainder lacks a known reason. Present in this sample are tens of thousands of clones, over 60% of which were seen just once. The top ten clonotypes cover approximately 25% of the sample. Sequencing used PBMCs. The receptor source for this set is a middle-aged man in good health and CMV-seropositive.

V is TRBV7-3 and J is TRBJ2-2, with 8 bases that match TRBD1. Germline lookup yields CDR1 SGHTA and CDR2 FQGTGA. The J segment lost 3 bases and the V segment lost 5 bases, leaving 8 bases of the junction unmatched. There are 16 residues in the CDR3. The CDR3: CASSTGTGQHTGELFF. CDR3 sequence (DNA): TGTGCCAGCAGCACCGGGACAGGCCAGCACACCGGGGAGCTGTTTTTT.

The DNA for the CDR3 is TGTGCCAGTCGGGAAACAGGGAGCTCCTACGAGCAGTACTTC. This encodes CASRETGSSYEQYF. This sequence joins TRBV19 and TRBJ2-7; a possible D gene is TRBD1 (6 bases). CDR3 length: 14 amino acids. Germline values: CDR1 LNHDA, CDR2 SQIVND (reference sequence). V dropped 8 bases and J dropped 0 bases, with 14 bases sitting between them.

This clone occurred a few times. The rearrangement joins TRBV6-1 to TRBJ2-3; D is unresolved. V lost 7 bases and J lost 4, with 12 bases in between. Germline V lookup: CDR1 MNHNS, CDR2 SASEGT. The CDR3 length is 13 residues. This CDR3 is CASTPILADTQYF. The CDR3 bases are TGTGCCAGCACTCCCATTCTAGCAGATACGCAGTATTTT.

The rearrangement joins TRBV7-7 to TRBJ2-7; tentative D call: TRBD2 (5 bases). CDR3 length: 13 residues. The V end lost 1 base, the J end lost 6 bases, and 10 bases lay between the germline ends. Germline V gene data show CDR1 as SSHAT and CDR2 as FNYEAQ (reference sequence). The CDR3 reads CASSLERGSEQYF. As DNA, the CDR3 is TGTGCCAGCAGCTTAGAACGGGGTTCCGAGCAGTACTTC.

This sequence joins TRBV11-3 and TRBJ2-1; D perhaps matches TRBD2 (5 bases). V lost 1 base and J 9 bases, leaving 16 bases between the germline ends. The CDR3 has 15 amino acids. CDR1 is SGHNT, CDR2 YENEEA, per germline. The CDR3 spells CASSLVMGAVAEQFF. CDR3 nucleotides: TGTGCCAGCAGCTTAGTTATGGGAGCGGTGGCTGAGCAGTTCTTC.

The chain couples TRBV15 to TRBJ1-2; no reliable D call. The germline V and J ends were trimmed by 1 base and 2 bases, with 11 bases remaining between them. Germline CDR1 LNHNV, CDR2 YYDKDF (reference sequence). There are 15 residues in the CDR3. The CDR3 region has the DNA TGTGCCACCAGCAGAGGGCCGGCGGAGAACTATGGCTACACCTTC. The encoded protein is CATSRGPAENYGYTF.

This clone has just one count. The genes are TRBV7-9 and TRBJ1-6; tentatively, D is TRBD1 (6 bases). V gave up 5 bases and J gave up 7 bases, with 12 bases separating them. CDR1 and CDR2 from the germline V gene are SEHNR and FQNEAQ (reference sequence). There are 14 residues in the CDR3. CDR3 sequence reads: CASSPTGLNSPLHF. CDR3 coding DNA: TGTGCCAGCAGCCCAACAGGGTTGAATTCACCCCTCCACTTT.

V gene TRBV30 combines with J gene TRBJ2-7; 7 bases match TRBD2. This CDR3 contains 15 residues. Germline V CDR1 and CDR2: GTSNPN, SVGIG (reference sequence). V trimming: 3 bases; J trimming: 3 bases; junction bases outside the gene matches: 11. The CDR3: CAWRAGRGKGYEQYF. CDR3 DNA: TGTGCCTGGAGAGCGGGACGCGGAAAGGGCTACGAGCAGTACTTC.

The chain carries TRBV4-1 and TRBJ1-1; D is unresolved. The CDR3 loop spans 13 amino acids. V shed 4 bases and J shed 1 base, with 7 bases lying between them. Germline-derived CDR1 and CDR2 are MGHRA and YSYEKL. CDR3 region: CASSLTRNTEAFF. As DNA, the CDR3 is TGCGCCAGCAGCCTGACAAGGAACACTGAAGCTTTCTTT.

V is TRBV30 and J is TRBJ1-2; the D gene is possibly TRBD1 (6 bases). CDR1 is GTSNPN, CDR2 SVGIG, per germline (reference sequence). The CDR3 has 15 residues. Trimming took 5 bases from V and 3 from J, leaving 19 bases between them. CDR3 nucleotides: TGTGCCTGGGGGCTCCAGGCAGGGGAATACTATGGCTACACCTTC. Its protein is CAWGLQAGEYYGYTF.

The V gene is TRBV25-1, the J gene TRBJ1-2; D may be TRBD1 (5 bases). Germline values: CDR1 MGHDK, CDR2 SYGVNS. The CDR3 covers 15 residues. V dropped 0 bases and J dropped 2 bases, with 10 bases sitting between them. This CDR3 is CASSEYTSGNYGYTF. The CDR3 nucleotides read TGTGCCAGCAGTGAATATACTTCAGGGAACTATGGCTACACCTTC.

The rearrangement links TRBV5-4 to TRBJ2-5, with a possible D match to TRBD2 (6 bases). CDR1 and CDR2 (germline): SGHNT, YYREEE (reference sequence). This CDR3 region has 15 residues. The V end was cut by 1 base, the J end by 5 bases, with 15 bases between. This CDR3 is CASSLRAGILETQYF. CDR3 nucleotides: TGTGCCAGCAGCTTGAGGGCGGGGATTCTGGAGACCCAGTACTTC.

This clone has a handful of counts. The chain couples TRBV4-3 to TRBJ2-7; 8 bases fit TRBD1. J lost 3 bases, V lost 0 bases, and 1 base had no gene match. The CDR3 contains 14 residues. CDR1 is LGHNA, CDR2 YSLEER, per germline. CDR3 region: CASSQDGQGYEQYF. The DNA of the CDR3 is TGCGCCAGCAGCCAAGACGGACAGGGCTACGAGCAGTACTTC.

The chain is built from TRBV7-6 and TRBJ1-6; D gene uncertain. The CDR3 consists of 14 residues. The germline CDR1 and CDR2 sequences are SGHVS and FNYEAQ. With 1 base removed from V and 6 bases from J, the gap between germline ends came to 7 bases. The chain's CDR3 is CASSLVQANSPLHF. Written as DNA, the CDR3 is TGTGCCAGCAGCTTAGTGCAGGCTAATTCACCCCTCCACTTT.

This clone was detected only a few times. The gene calls are TRBV5-1 and TRBJ2-5; maybe TRBD1 (6 bases). Germline assignment: CDR1 SGHRS and CDR2 YFSETQ. This CDR3 has 16 amino acids. Trimming removed 0 bases from V and 4 bases from J, with 16 bases in between. This CDR3 reads CASSLAGQGGRETQYF. The CDR3 DNA is TGCGCCAGCAGCTTGGCCGGCCAAGGGGGAAGAGAGACCCAGTACTTC.

The rearrangement uses TRBV6-1 and TRBJ2-7; D may be TRBD1 (5 bases). Germline values: CDR1 MNHNS, CDR2 SASEGT. V dropped 8 bases and J dropped 2 bases, with 13 bases sitting between them. CDR3 size: 13 residues. CDR3 sequence: CASAPDRPYEQYF. The CDR3 DNA reads as TGTGCCAGCGCCCCTGACAGACCCTACGAGCAGTACTTC.

V and J are TRBV4-1 and TRBJ2-7; D possibly corresponds to TRBD2 (5 bases). V was pared by 0 bases and J by 2 bases, with 17 bases between. Germline values: CDR1 MGHRA, CDR2 YSYEKL. The CDR3 runs to 17 residues. DNA for the CDR3: TGCGCCAGCAGCCAAGATCACGAGGGCGGTCGAACCTACGAGCAGTACTTC. This encodes CASSQDHEGGRTYEQYF.

This clone was observed once. This chain uses TRBV30 with TRBJ2-7; 8 nucleotides line up with TRBD1. The CDR3 has 15 amino acids. The V gene end was trimmed by 3 bases and the J gene end by 2 bases; junction bases not matched to a gene: 9. The V gene's germline CDR1 is GTSNPN and CDR2 SVGIG (reference sequence). The CDR3 loop is CAWRTGQGAAYEQYF. The CDR3 nucleotides are TGTGCCTGGAGGACAGGGCAGGGGGCCGCCTACGAGCAGTACTTC.

V is TRBV19 and J is TRBJ2-1; 12 bases line up with TRBD2. There are 15 residues in the CDR3. Trimming at V came to 5 bases and at J to 7 bases, leaving 6 bases not matched to a gene. The germline V gene has CDR1 LNHDA and CDR2 SQIVND (reference sequence). The CDR3: CASSYGLAGINEQFF. The CDR3 bases are TGTGCCAGTAGTTATGGACTAGCGGGAATTAATGAGCAGTTCTTC. Full variable domain (missing parts from reference TRBV19 and TRBJ2-1): DGGITQSPKYLFRKEGQNVTLSCEQNLNHDAMYWYRQDPGQGLRLIYYSQIVNDFQKGDIAEGYSVSREKKESFPLTVTSAQKNPTAFYLCASSYGLAGINEQFFGPGTRLTVL.

This chain uses TRBV7-8 with TRBJ2-2, with D possibly being TRBD2 (6 bases). The length of the CDR3 is 17 residues. CDR1 is SGHVS and CDR2 is FQNEAQ in the germline V gene. The V end lost 3 bases, the J end lost 6 bases, and 20 bases lay between the germline ends. CDR3 DNA sequence: TGTGCCAGCAGCTTTCGGGGGTGGGGGACCGAAGCCGGGGAGCTGTTTTTT. Translating gives CASSFRGWGTEAGELFF.

The chain is built from TRBV5-1 and TRBJ2-1, with 8 positions matching TRBD1. Germline assignment: CDR1 SGHRS and CDR2 YFSETQ. This CDR3 comprises 14 residues. The J segment lost 2 bases and the V segment lost 4 bases, leaving 2 bases of the junction unmatched. CDR3 sequence: CASSEGQAYNEQFF. DNA of the CDR3: TGCGCCAGCAGCGAGGGACAGGCCTACAATGAGCAGTTCTTC.

The sample holds a few counts of this clone. The chain uses TRBV13 and TRBJ1-4; a weak D match, TRBD1 (5 bases). V lost 2 bases and J 6 bases, leaving 13 bases between the germline ends. The germline V gene encodes CDR1 PRHDT and CDR2 FYEKMQ (reference sequence). CDR3 length: 15 amino acids. For the CDR3, the DNA is TGTGCCAGCAGCTTACGTCCGGGGGGTGATGAAAAACTGTTTTTT. Its protein product is CASSLRPGGDEKLFF.

This clone was seen at least ten times. The chain carries TRBV19 and TRBJ1-1; 11 bases line up with TRBD1. V was clipped by 9 bases and J by 3 bases; unmatched bases: 9. CDR1 is LNHDA and CDR2 is SQIVND in the germline V gene (reference sequence). The CDR3 covers 15 residues. CDR3 sequence (DNA): TGTGCCAGCATCAGATTGGACAGGGGGCACACTGAAGCTTTCTTT. It encodes CASIRLDRGHTEAFF.

The rearrangement uses TRBV15 and TRBJ2-5; 9 bases align to TRBD1. The CDR3 runs to 16 residues. Germline-derived CDR1 and CDR2 are LNHNV and YYDKDF (reference sequence). The V segment lost 0 bases and the J segment 5 bases; nucleotides outside the gene matches: 7. Here the CDR3 reads CATSREGQGAGETQYF. The DNA of the CDR3 is TGTGCCACCAGCAGAGAGGGACAGGGCGCCGGGGAGACCCAGTACTTC.

Written as DNA, the CDR3 is TGTGCCAGCAGCCCCGGGACAGGTAATTTGTTGATGCAGTACTTC. Residues: CASSPGTGNLLMQYF. The chain combines TRBV6-1 with TRBJ2-7, with 8 bases aligning to TRBD1. The CDR3 extends over 15 amino acids. Germline V gene sequence: CDR1 MNHNS, CDR2 SASEGT. J was trimmed by 9 bases and V by 6 bases; bases with no gene match: 16.

J is TRBJ1-6 and V is TRBV7-2; D is undetermined. The CDR3 covers 16 residues. Germline lookup yields CDR1 SGHTA and CDR2 FQGNSA. V lost 1 base to trimming and J lost 2 bases, with 9 bases between them. CDR3 DNA sequence: TGTGCCAGCAGCTTAGATTCCGGGACCTATAATTCACCCCTCCACTTT. The encoded protein is CASSLDSGTYNSPLHF.